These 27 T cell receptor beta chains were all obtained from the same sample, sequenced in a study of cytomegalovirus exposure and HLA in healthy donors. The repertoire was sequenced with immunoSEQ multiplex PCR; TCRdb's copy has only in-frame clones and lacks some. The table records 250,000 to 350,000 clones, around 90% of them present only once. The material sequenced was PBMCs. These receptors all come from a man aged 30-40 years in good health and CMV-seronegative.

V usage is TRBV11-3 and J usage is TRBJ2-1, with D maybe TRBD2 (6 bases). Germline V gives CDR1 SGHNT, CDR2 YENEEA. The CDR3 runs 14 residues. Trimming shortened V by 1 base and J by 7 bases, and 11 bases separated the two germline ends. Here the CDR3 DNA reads TGTGCCAGCAGCTTAGTTGGTGGGAGGAATGAGCAGTTCTTC. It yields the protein CASSLVGGRNEQFF.

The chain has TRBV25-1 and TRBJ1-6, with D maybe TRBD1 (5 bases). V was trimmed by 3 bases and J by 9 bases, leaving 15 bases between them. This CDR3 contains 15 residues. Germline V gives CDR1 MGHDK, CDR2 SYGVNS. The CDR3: CASSEGQGPFSPLHF. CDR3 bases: TGTGCCAGCAGTGAGGGGCAGGGCCCTTTTTCACCCCTCCACTTT.

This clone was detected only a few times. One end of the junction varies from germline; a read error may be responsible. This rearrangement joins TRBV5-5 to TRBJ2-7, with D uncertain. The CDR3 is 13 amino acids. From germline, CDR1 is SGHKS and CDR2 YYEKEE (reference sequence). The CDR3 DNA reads TGTGCCAGCAGCCGAACTCCCAACTACGAGCAGTATTTC. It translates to CASSRTPNYEQYF. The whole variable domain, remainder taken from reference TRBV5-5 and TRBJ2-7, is DAGVTQSPTHLIKTRGQQVTLRCSPISGHKSVSWYQQVLGQGPQFIFQYYEKEERGRGNFPDRFSARQFPNYSSELNVNALLLGDSALYLCASSRTPNYEQYFGPGTRLTVT.

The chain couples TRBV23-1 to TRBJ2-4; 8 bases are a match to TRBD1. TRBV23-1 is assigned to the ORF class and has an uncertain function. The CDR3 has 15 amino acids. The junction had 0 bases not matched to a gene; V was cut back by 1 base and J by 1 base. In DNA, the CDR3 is TGCGCCAGCAGTCAATGGACAGGGGCCAAAAACATTCAGTACTTC. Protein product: CASSQWTGAKNIQYF.

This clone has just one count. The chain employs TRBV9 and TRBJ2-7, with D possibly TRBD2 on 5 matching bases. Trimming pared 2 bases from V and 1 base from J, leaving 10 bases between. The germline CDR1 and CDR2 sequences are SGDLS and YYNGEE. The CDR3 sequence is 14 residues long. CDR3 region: CASSVRGSSYEQYF. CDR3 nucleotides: TGTGCCAGCAGCGTCCGAGGGAGTTCCTACGAGCAGTACTTC.

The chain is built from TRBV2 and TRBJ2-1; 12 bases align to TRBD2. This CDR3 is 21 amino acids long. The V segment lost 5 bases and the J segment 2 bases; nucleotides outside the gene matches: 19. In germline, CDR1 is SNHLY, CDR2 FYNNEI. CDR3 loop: CASSTTSAGTSGFSAYNEQFF. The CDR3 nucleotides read TGTGCCAGCAGTACAACCTCGGCCGGGACTAGCGGGTTCAGCGCCTACAATGAGCAGTTCTTC.

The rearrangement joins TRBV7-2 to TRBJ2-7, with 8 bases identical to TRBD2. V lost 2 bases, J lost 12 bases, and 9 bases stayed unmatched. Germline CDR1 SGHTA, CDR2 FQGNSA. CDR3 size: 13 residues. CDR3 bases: TGTGCCAGCAGCTTATGGAGAGCGGGGGAAGGGTACTTC. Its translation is CASSLWRAGEGYF.

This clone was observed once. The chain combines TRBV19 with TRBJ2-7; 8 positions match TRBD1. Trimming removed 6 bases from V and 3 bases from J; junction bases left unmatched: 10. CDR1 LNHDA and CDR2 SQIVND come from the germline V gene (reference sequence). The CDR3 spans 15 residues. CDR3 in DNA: TGTGCCAGTAGAGACCCTGGACAGGGAAACTACGAGCAGTACTTC. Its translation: CASRDPGQGNYEQYF. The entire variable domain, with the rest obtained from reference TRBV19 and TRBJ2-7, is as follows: DGGITQSPKYLFRKEGQNVTLSCEQNLNHDAMYWYRQDPGQGLRLIYYSQIVNDFQKGDIAEGYSVSREKKESFPLTVTSAQKNPTAFYLCASRDPGQGNYEQYFGPGTRLTVT.

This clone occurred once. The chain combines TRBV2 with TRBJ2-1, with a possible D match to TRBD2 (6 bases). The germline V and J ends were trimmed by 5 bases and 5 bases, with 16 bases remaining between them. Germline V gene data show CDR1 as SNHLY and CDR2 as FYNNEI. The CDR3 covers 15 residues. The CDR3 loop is CASSPLAGTDNEQFF. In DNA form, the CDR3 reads TGTGCCAGCAGTCCTCTCGCCGGGACTGACAATGAGCAGTTCTTC.

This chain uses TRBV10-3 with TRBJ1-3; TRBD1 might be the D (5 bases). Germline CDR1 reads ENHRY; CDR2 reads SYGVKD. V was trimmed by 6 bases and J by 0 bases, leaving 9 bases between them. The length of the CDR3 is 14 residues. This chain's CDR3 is CAIRGGDSGNTIYF. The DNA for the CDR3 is TGTGCCATCAGGGGGGGGGACTCTGGAAACACCATATATTTT.

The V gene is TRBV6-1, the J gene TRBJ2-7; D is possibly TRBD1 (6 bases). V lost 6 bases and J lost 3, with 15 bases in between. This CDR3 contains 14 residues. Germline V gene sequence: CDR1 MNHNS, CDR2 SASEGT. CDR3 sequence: CASRIQGTYYEQYF. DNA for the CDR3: TGTGCCAGCAGGATACAGGGCACCTACTACGAGCAGTACTTC.

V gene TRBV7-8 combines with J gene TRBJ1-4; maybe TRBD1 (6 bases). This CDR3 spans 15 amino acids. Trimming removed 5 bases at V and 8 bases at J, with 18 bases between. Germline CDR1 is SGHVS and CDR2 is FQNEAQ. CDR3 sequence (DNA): TGTGCCAGCAGCCCGCGGGGAGGGGGAGTGGAAAAACTGTTTTTT. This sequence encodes CASSPRGGGVEKLFF.

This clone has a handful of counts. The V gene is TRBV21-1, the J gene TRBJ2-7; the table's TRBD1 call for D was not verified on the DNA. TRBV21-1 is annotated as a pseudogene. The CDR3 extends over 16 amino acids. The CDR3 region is CASPGTGGVHSYEQYF. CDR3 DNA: TGTGCCAGCCCCGGGACAGGGGGCGTTCATTCCTACGAGCAGTACTTC.

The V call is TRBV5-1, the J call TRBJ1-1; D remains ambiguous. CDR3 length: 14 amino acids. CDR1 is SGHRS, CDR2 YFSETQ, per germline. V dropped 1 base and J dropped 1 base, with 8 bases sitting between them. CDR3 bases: TGCGCCAGCAGCTTGCAGGAAAGGAACACTGAAGCTTTCTTT. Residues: CASSLQERNTEAFF.

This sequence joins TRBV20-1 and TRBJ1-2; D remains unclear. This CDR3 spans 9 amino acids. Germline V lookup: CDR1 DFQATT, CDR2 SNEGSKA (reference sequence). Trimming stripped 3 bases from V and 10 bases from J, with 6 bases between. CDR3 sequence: CSASLNYTF. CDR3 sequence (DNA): TGCAGTGCTAGCTTAAACTACACCTTC.

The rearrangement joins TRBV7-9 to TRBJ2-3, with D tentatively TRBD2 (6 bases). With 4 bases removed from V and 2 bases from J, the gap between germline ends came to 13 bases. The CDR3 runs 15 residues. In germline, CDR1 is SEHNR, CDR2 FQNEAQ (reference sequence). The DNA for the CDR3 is TGTGCCAGCAGCTCTCCGGACTACCTCACAGATACGCAGTATTTT. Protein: CASSSPDYLTDTQYF.

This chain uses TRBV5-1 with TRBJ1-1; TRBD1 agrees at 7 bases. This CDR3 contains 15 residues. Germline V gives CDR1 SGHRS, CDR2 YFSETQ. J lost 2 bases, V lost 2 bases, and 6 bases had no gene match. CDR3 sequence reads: CASSLSGTVNTEAFF. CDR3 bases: TGCGCCAGCAGCTTATCCGGGACAGTCAACACTGAAGCTTTCTTT.

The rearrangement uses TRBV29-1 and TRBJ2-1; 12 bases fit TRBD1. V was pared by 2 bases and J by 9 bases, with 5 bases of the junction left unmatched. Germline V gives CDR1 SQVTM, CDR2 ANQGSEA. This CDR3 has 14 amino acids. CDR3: CSVEPGTGGVEQFF. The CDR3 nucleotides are TGCAGCGTTGAACCCGGGACAGGGGGCGTTGAGCAGTTCTTC.

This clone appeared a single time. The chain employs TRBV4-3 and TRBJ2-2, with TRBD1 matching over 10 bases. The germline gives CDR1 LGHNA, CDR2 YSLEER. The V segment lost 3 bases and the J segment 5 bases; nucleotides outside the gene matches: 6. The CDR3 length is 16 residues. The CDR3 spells CASSQGTGALTGELFF. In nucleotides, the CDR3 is TGCGCCAGCAGCCAGGGGACAGGGGCCCTTACCGGGGAGCTGTTTTTT.

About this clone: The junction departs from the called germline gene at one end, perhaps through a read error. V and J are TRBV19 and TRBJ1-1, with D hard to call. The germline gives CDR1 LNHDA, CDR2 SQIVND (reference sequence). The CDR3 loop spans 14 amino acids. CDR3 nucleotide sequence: TGTGCCAGTAGTACCTTGGGCACGAACGCTGAAGCTTTCTTT. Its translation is CASSTLGTNAEAFF.

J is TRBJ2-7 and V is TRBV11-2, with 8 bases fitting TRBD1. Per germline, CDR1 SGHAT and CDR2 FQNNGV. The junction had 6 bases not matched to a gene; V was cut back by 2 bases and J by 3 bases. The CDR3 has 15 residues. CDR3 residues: CASSLYGQGSYEQYF. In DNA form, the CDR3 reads TGTGCCAGCAGCTTATACGGACAGGGCAGCTACGAGCAGTACTTC.

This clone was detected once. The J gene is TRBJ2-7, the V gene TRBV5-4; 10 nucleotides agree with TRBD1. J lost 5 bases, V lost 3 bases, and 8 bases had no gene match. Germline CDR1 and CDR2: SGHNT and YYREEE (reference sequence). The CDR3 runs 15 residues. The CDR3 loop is CASSSGGGQGNEQYF. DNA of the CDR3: TGTGCCAGCAGCTCCGGGGGGGGACAGGGGAACGAGCAGTACTTC. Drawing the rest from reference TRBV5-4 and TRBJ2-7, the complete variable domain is ETGVTQSPTHLIKTRGQQVTLRCSSQSGHNTVSWYQQALGQGPQFIFQYYREEENGRGNFPPRFSGLQFPNYSSELNVNALELDDSALYLCASSSGGGQGNEQYFGPGTRLTVT.

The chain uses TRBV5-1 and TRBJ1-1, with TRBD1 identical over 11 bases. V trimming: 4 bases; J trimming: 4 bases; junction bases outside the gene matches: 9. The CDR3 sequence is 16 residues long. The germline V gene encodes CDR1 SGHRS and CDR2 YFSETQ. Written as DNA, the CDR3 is TGCGCCAGCAGCATAGGACAGGGGGCGCGGGGCACTGAAGCTTTCTTT. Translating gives CASSIGQGARGTEAFF. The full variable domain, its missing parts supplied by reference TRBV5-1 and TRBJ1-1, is KAGVTQTPRYLIKTRGQQVTLSCSPISGHRSVSWYQQTPGQGLQFLFEYFSETQRNKGNFPGRFSGRQFSNSRSEMNVSTLELGDSALYLCASSIGQGARGTEAFFGQGTRLTVV.

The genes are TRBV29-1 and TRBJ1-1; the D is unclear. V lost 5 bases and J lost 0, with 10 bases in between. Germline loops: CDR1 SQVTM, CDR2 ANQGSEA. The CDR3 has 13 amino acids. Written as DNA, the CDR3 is TGCAGCGTTCTGACAAGACTGAACACTGAAGCTTTCTTT. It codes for CSVLTRLNTEAFF.

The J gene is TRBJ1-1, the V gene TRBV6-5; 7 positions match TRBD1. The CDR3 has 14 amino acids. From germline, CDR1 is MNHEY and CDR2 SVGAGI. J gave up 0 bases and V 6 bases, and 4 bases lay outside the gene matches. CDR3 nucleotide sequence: TGTGCCAGCAGCGAAGACAGGGTGAACACTGAAGCTTTCTTT. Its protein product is CASSEDRVNTEAFF.

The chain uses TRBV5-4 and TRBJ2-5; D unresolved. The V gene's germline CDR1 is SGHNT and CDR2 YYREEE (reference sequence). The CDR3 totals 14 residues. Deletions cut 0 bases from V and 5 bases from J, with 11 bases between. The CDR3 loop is CASSLASGGETQYF. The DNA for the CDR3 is TGTGCCAGCAGCTTGGCCTCCGGTGGTGAGACCCAGTACTTC.

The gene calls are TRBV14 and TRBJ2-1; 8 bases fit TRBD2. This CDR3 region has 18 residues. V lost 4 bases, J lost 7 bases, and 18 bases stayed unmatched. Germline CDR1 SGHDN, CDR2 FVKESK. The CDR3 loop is CASSRHGAAGGLSNEQFF. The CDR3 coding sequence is TGTGCCAGCAGCCGACACGGGGCGGCGGGGGGCCTTTCGAATGAGCAGTTCTTC.